The rows below give T cell receptor beta chains drawn from one sample of a study of identical twins. TCRdb ran MiXCR on the 5' RACE reads and lists one entry per CDR3 protein. Of around 690,000 distinct CDR3 sequences in the sample, 21% are singletons; the top ten hold 4% to 5.5%. Another study also made use of these data, one on T cells expressing NK-cell markers.

Sequenced material: PBMCs. Every receptor here comes from a woman in her late teens or twenties in good health. CDR3s include the opening cysteine and the closing phenylalanine or tryptophan. Fields, in order: J gene, V gene, CDR3 protein.

J gene: TRBJ2-6; V gene: TRBV7-9; CDR3 protein: CASSPGTGSGANVLTF
J gene: TRBJ2-4; V gene: TRBV4-3; CDR3 protein: CASSQETGNKNIQYF
J gene: TRBJ2-5; V gene: TRBV29-1; CDR3 protein: CSVGAVGGKSKETQYF
J gene: TRBJ2-5; V gene: TRBV11-2; CDR3 protein: CASNEAGGLETQYF
J gene: TRBJ2-3; V gene: TRBV20-1; CDR3 protein: CSARGVSGGGRDTQYF
J gene: TRBJ2-1; V gene: TRBV29-1; CDR3 protein: CSGQRVQTYNEQFF
J gene: TRBJ2-3; V gene: TRBV9; CDR3 protein: CASSLGGGRADTQYF
J gene: TRBJ2-2; V gene: TRBV5-1; CDR3 protein: CASSLRSGVNTGELFF
J gene: TRBJ2-4; V gene: TRBV7-2; CDR3 protein: CASSLARLAANIQYF
J gene: TRBJ1-2; V gene: TRBV20-1; CDR3 protein: CSAPTTGGHGYTF
J gene: TRBJ2-4; V gene: TRBV12-3/TRBV12-4; CDR3 protein: CASSPYGTGANIQYF
J gene: TRBJ1-1; V gene: TRBV29-1; CDR3 protein: CSVSGTLGTEAFF
J gene: TRBJ1-3; V gene: TRBV12-3/TRBV12-4; CDR3 protein: CASEPRLQHTGNTIYF
J gene: TRBJ2-3; V gene: TRBV5-1; CDR3 protein: CASSLLGLVGDTQYF
J gene: TRBJ2-7; V gene: TRBV12-3/TRBV12-4; CDR3 protein: CASSLGDGSFYEQYF
J gene: TRBJ1-1; V gene: TRBV12-3/TRBV12-4; CDR3 protein: CASIMTGSNTEAFF
J gene: TRBJ2-1; V gene: TRBV5-1; CDR3 protein: CASDKGSGYNEQFF
J gene: TRBJ2-7; V gene: TRBV6-5; CDR3 protein: CASSYSSSGSGYEQYF
J gene: TRBJ1-3; V gene: TRBV12-3/TRBV12-4; CDR3 protein: CASPSAAGNTIYF
J gene: TRBJ2-1; V gene: TRBV5-1; CDR3 protein: CASSWDRETEQFF
J gene: TRBJ1-3; V gene: TRBV15; CDR3 protein: CATRSGTGSGNTIYF
J gene: TRBJ2-7; V gene: TRBV12-3/TRBV12-4; CDR3 protein: CASSNGLSYEQYF
J gene: TRBJ2-1; V gene: TRBV27; CDR3 protein: CASIGGQGVYNEQFF
J gene: TRBJ2-5; V gene: TRBV7-8; CDR3 protein: CASSPGLTEAETQYF
J gene: TRBJ2-2; V gene: TRBV4-2; CDR3 protein: CASSQDLQGRGTGELFF
J gene: TRBJ2-4; V gene: TRBV15; CDR3 protein: CATSPRRGGGKNIQYF
J gene: TRBJ2-5; V gene: TRBV7-9; CDR3 protein: CASSLGRRLQETQYF
J gene: TRBJ1-5; V gene: TRBV20-1; CDR3 protein: CSAKDGFLSNQPQHF
J gene: TRBJ2-2; V gene: TRBV12-3/TRBV12-4; CDR3 protein: CASSLVLGRDTGELFF
J gene: TRBJ1-1; V gene: TRBV20-1; CDR3 protein: CSAIGQVNTEAFF
J gene: TRBJ1-6; V gene: TRBV5-1; CDR3 protein: CASTLDQVNSPLHF
J gene: TRBJ2-5; V gene: TRBV29-1; CDR3 protein: CSVLTRDGTQYF
J gene: TRBJ1-1; V gene: TRBV7-2; CDR3 protein: CASSIQQRSTEAFF
J gene: TRBJ2-7; V gene: TRBV6-2/TRBV6-3; CDR3 protein: CASSIGTEPYEQYF
J gene: TRBJ2-2; V gene: TRBV5-1; CDR3 protein: CASSPQGGNTGELFF
J gene: TRBJ2-2; V gene: TRBV12-3/TRBV12-4; CDR3 protein: CASSNRQGRAGELFF
J gene: TRBJ1-6; V gene: TRBV20-1; CDR3 protein: CSASRASATGHSPLHF
J gene: TRBJ2-3; V gene: TRBV20-1; CDR3 protein: CSASFSGFTDTQYF
J gene: TRBJ2-3; V gene: TRBV27; CDR3 protein: CASSLIRGLGLADTQYF
J gene: TRBJ2-1; V gene: TRBV5-1; CDR3 protein: CASSFGGTGSSYNEQFF
J gene: TRBJ1-5; V gene: TRBV12-3/TRBV12-4; CDR3 protein: CASSLGGVGQPQHF